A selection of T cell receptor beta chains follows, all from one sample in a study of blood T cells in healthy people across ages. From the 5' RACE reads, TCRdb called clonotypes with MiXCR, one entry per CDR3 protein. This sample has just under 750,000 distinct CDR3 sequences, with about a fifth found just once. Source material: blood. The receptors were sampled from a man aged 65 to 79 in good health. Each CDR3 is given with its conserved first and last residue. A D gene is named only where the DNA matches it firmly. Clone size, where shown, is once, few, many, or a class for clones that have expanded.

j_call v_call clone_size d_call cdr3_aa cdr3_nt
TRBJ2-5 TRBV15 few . CATTSDLQETQYF TGTGCCACCACTTCCGACTTACAGGAGACCCAGTACTTC
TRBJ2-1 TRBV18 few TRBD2 CASSRLGLESNEQFF TGTGCCAGCTCACGACTTGGACTAGAAAGCAATGAGCAGTTCTTC
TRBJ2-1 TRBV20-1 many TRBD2 CSARPPGLVNEQFF TGCAGTGCTAGACCTCCGGGACTAGTAAATGAGCAGTTCTTC
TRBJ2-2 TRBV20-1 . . CSARWTGELFF TGCAGTGCTAGGTGGACCGGGGAGCTGTTTTTT
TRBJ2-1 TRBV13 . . CASSSTLTNRDEQFF TGTGCCAGCAGCTCAACCCTGACCAACCGCGATGAGCAGTTCTTC
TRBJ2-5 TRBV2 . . CASSGRALQETQYF TGCGCCAGCAGTGGGAGAGCGCTCCAAGAGACCCAGTACTTC
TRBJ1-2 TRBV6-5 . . CASSRAGFYGYTF TGTGCCAGCAGCCGCGCAGGGTTCTATGGCTACACCTTC
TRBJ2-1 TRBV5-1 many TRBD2 CASSFEGGDYNEQFF TGCGCCAGCAGCTTTGAGGGAGGGGATTACAATGAGCAGTTCTTC
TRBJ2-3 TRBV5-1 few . CASSLVGGVTDTQYF TGCGCCAGCAGCTTGGTCGGGGGTGTCACAGATACGCAGTATTTT
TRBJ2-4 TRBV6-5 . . CASSQQGAKNIQYF TGTGCCAGCAGTCAACAGGGAGCCAAAAACATTCAGTACTTC
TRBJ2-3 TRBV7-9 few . CASSLVGAPTQYF TGTGCCAGCAGCTTAGTGGGAGCCCCAACGCAGTATTTT
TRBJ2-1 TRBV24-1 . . CATSHVRADNEQFF TGTGCCACCAGTCACGTGAGGGCAGACAATGAGCAGTTCTTC
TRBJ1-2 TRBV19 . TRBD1 CASHPGQGAYGYTF TGTGCCAGCCACCCGGGACAGGGGGCTTATGGCTACACCTTC
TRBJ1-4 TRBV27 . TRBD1 CASSPTGTLIEKLFF TGTGCCAGCAGTCCGACAGGGACCTTAATTGAAAAACTGTTTTTT
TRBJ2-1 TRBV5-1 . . CASSPSLTGLNNEQFF TGCGCCAGCAGCCCCTCATTAACCGGACTTAACAATGAGCAGTTCTTC
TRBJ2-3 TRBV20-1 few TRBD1 CSASPGTGVTDTQYF TGCAGTGCGAGCCCCGGGACAGGGGTGACAGATACGCAGTATTTT
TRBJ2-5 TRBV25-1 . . CASSEQGPSGRTQYF TGTGCCAGCAGTGAACAAGGACCGTCTGGGAGGACCCAGTACTTC
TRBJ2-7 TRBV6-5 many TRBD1 CASRRGQGTYEQYF TGTGCCAGCAGAAGGGGACAGGGGACCTACGAGCAGTACTTC
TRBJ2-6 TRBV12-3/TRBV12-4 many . CASNRAGANVLTF TGTGCCAGCAACCGGGCTGGGGCCAACGTCCTGACTTTC
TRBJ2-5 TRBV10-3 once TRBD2 CAISDGLAELKETQYF TGTGCCATCAGCGACGGACTAGCGGAACTGAAAGAGACCCAGTACTTC
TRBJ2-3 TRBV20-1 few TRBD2 CSARGSTSGGLDTQYF TGCAGTGCTAGAGGAAGTACTAGCGGGGGGCTGGATACGCAGTATTTT
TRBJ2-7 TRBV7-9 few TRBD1 CASSSQGTGVHEQYF TGTGCCAGCAGCTCCCAGGGGACAGGGGTCCACGAGCAGTACTTC
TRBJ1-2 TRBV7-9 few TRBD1 CASRPRDRINHGYTF TGTGCCAGCAGGCCCCGGGACAGGATCAACCATGGCTACACCTTC
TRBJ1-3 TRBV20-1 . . CSARSENTIYF TGCAGTGCTAGATCGGAAAACACCATATATTTT
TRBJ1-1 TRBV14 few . CASSQGQWNTEAFF TGTGCCAGCAGCCAAGGACAGTGGAACACTGAAGCTTTCTTT
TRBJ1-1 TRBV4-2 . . CASSQDRAGDTEAFF TGTGCCAGCAGCCAAGATCGGGCAGGGGACACTGAAGCTTTCTTT
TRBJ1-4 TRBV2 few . CASSVGAWEKLFF TGTGCCAGCTCGGTGGGGGCCTGGGAAAAACTGTTTTTT
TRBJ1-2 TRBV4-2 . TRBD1 CASSQDPGTENGYTF TGTGCCAGCAGCCAAGATCCCGGGACAGAGAACGGCTACACCTTC
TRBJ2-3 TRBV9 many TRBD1 CASRPTGFLPDTQYF TGTGCCAGCAGACCGACAGGGTTTTTACCAGATACGCAGTATTTT
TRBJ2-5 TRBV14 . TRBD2 CASSPRLAGHQETQYF TGTGCCAGCAGCCCTAGACTAGCGGGCCACCAAGAGACCCAGTACTTC
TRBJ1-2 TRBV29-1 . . CSVDPAPYGYTF TGCAGCGTTGACCCGGCCCCTTATGGCTACACCTTC
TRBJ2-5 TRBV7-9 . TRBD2 CASSPGLAGGNQETQYF TGTGCCAGCAGCCCAGGACTAGCGGGGGGGAATCAAGAGACCCAGTACTTC
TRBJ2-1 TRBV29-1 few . CSVGAETYDEQFF TGCAGCGTTGGAGCGGAAACCTACGATGAGCAGTTCTTC
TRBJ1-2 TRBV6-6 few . CASSYDGQTYGYTF TGTGCCAGCAGTTACGATGGACAGACCTATGGCTACACCTTC
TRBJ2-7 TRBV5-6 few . CASSTISGQVTRARGEQYF TGTGCCAGCAGCACAATCTCGGGGCAGGTAACTCGCGCGCGCGGCGAGCAGTACTTC
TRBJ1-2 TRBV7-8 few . CASSLVDVRYGYTF TGTGCCAGCAGCTTAGTGGACGTCCGCTATGGCTACACCTTC
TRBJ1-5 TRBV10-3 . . CAISDNGGGSPQHF TGTGCCATCAGTGACAACGGCGGGGGATCGCCCCAGCATTTT
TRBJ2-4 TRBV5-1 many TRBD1 CASSLAPDRENIQYF TGCGCCAGCAGCTTGGCCCCAGACAGGGAAAACATTCAGTACTTC
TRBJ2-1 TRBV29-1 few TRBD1 CSATSSGQGTSEQFF TGCAGCGCGACTTCGTCGGGACAGGGAACGAGTGAGCAGTTCTTC
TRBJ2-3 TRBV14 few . CASSQGPPPPGTDTQYF TGTGCCAGCAGCCAAGGGCCTCCGCCCCCCGGCACAGATACGCAGTATTTT
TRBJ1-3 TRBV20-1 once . CSARDKSGNTIYF TGCAGTGCTAGAGATAAGTCTGGAAACACCATATATTTT
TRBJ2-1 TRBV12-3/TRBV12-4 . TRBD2 CASSLGASGEWQFF TGTGCCAGCAGTTTAGGTGCTAGCGGGGAATGGCAGTTCTTC
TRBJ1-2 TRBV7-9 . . CASSLSLGGYTF TGTGCCAGCAGCTTAAGTCTCGGGGGCTACACCTTC
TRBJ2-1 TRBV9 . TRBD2 CASSGGTSNNEQFF TGTGCCAGCAGCGGTGGGACTAGTAACAATGAGCAGTTCTTC
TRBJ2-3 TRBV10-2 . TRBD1 CASTPFTGGSDTQYF TGCGCCAGCACTCCCTTCACAGGGGGCTCAGATACGCAGTATTTT
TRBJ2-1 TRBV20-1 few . CSARDRGFINEQFF TGCAGTGCTAGAGACAGGGGTTTTATCAATGAGCAGTTCTTC
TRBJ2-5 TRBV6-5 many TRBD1 CASSYSSGTGETQYF TGTGCCAGCAGTTACTCGAGCGGGACAGGGGAGACCCAGTACTTC
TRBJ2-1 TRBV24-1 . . CATSDPGRSTNNEQFF TGTGCCACCAGTGATCCAGGGAGATCCACAAACAATGAGCAGTTCTTC
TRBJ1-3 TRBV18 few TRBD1 CASSQGQSSGNTIYF TGTGCCAGCTCACAGGGACAGAGCTCTGGAAACACCATATATTTT
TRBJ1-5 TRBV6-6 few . CASSNRLSQPQHF TGTGCCAGCAGTAACCGGCTGTCTCAGCCCCAGCATTTT
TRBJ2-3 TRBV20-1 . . CSAPGALSTDTQYF TGCAGTGCTCCGGGGGCCCTTAGCACAGATACGCAGTATTTT
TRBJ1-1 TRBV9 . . CASSVARRNTEAFF TGTGCCAGCAGCGTAGCTAGGCGAAACACTGAAGCTTTCTTT
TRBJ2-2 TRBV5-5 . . CASSRILAENTGELFF TGTGCCAGCAGCCGGATCTTGGCGGAGAACACCGGGGAGCTGTTTTTT
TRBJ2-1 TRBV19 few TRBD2 CASREGRGWFF TGTGCCAGTAGAGAAGGGAGGGGCTGGTTCTTC